One sample yielded the 27 T cell receptor beta chains listed below, sequenced in a study of neoadjuvant nivolumab and ipilimumab in lung cancer. This table comes from immunoSEQ multiplex PCR, and its TCRdb copy is limited to in-frame clones, with some not included. The sample has 40,000 to 55,000 clones, roughly 90% seen once. This specimen was blood, taken before neoadjuvant nivolumab, alone or with ipilimumab. The source of these receptors is an adult with non-small cell lung cancer. Some clones in this sample may be carry-over from other donors' samples.

The V call is TRBV6-5, the J call TRBJ2-7; D is tentatively TRBD1 or TRBD2 (5 bases each). The CDR3 consists of 15 residues. CDR1 is MNHEY and CDR2 is SVGAGI in the germline V gene. The V and J ends lost 2 bases and 0 bases respectively, with 11 bases between them. DNA for the CDR3: TGTGCCAGCAGTTACGATGGGACGGTCTCCTACGAGCAGTACTTC. Its translation is CASSYDGTVSYEQYF.

The chain joins TRBV6-5 to TRBJ1-1; TRBD1 might be the D (5 bases). The length of the CDR3 is 15 residues. V gave up 2 bases and J gave up 5 bases, with 15 bases separating them. Germline loops: CDR1 MNHEY, CDR2 SVGAGI. The CDR3 region has the DNA TGTGCCAGCAGTTACGGAGAGGGGCGGGGTACTGAAGCTTTCTTT. Translation: CASSYGEGRGTEAFF.

The chain's CDR3 is CASSPFGQGTGELFF. The CDR3, as DNA: TGTGCCAGCTCACCCTTCGGACAGGGGACCGGGGAGCTGTTTTTT. The J gene is TRBJ2-2, the V gene TRBV18, with 9 positions matching TRBD1. The J segment lost 5 bases and the V segment lost 3 bases, leaving 4 bases of the junction unmatched. The length of the CDR3 is 15 residues. Germline lookup yields CDR1 KGHSH and CDR2 LQKENI.

The V and J genes are TRBV11-2 and TRBJ2-7, with D possibly TRBD2 on 6 matching bases. V dropped 1 base and J dropped 1 base, with 11 bases sitting between them. The CDR3 is made up of 15 amino acids. Looked up from germline, CDR1 is SGHAT and CDR2 is FQNNGV. In DNA, the CDR3 is TGTGCCAGCAGCTTAGGGGGGACTTCATCCTACGAGCAGTACTTC. Translating gives CASSLGGTSSYEQYF.

The genes are TRBV18 and TRBJ1-2; D is ambiguous. The V end was cut by 4 bases, the J end by 4 bases, with 7 bases between. This CDR3 spans 12 amino acids. In germline, CDR1 is KGHSH, CDR2 LQKENI. Written as DNA, the CDR3 is TGTGCCAGCTCACAGGACCTCTATGGCTACACCTTC. Translation: CASSQDLYGYTF.

A few counts support this clone. The chain couples TRBV14 to TRBJ2-1, with 9 bases matching TRBD2. J gave up 9 bases and V 2 bases, and 11 bases lay outside the gene matches. The length of the CDR3 is 16 residues. Germline CDR1 and CDR2: SGHDN and FVKESK. CDR3 sequence reads: CASSQFAGGPSGEQFF. The DNA of the CDR3 is TGTGCCAGCAGCCAATTCGCGGGAGGGCCCTCAGGTGAGCAGTTCTTC. Full variable domain (outside the CDR3, taken from reference TRBV14 and TRBJ2-1): EAGVTQFPSHSVIEKGQTVTLRCDPISGHDNLYWYRRVMGKEIKFLLHFVKESKQDESGMPNNRFLAERTGGTYSTLKVQPAELEDSGVYFCASSQFAGGPSGEQFFGPGTRLTVL.

Only a few counts were recorded for this clone. The chain recombines TRBV11-1 with TRBJ2-1, with 9 bases identical to TRBD2. The CDR3 has 14 amino acids. The germline V gene has CDR1 SGHAT and CDR2 FQDESV (reference sequence). The ends lost 4 bases at V and 9 bases at J; junction bases unmatched: 7. CDR3: CASSYLAGEGEQFF. CDR3 nucleotide sequence: TGTGCCAGCAGCTACTTAGCGGGAGAGGGTGAGCAGTTCTTC.

This clone was found a few times. CDR3 sequence: CSVPYRDEAFF. CDR3 nucleotide sequence: TGCAGCGTGCCCTATAGGGATGAAGCTTTCTTT. The chain couples TRBV29-1 to TRBJ1-1, with no clear D. CDR3 length: 11 residues. V lost 6 bases and J 7 bases, leaving 12 bases between the germline ends. Germline CDR1 SQVTM, CDR2 ANQGSEA.

The chain is built from TRBV18 and TRBJ1-5; no firm D call. V dropped 2 bases and J dropped 7 bases, with 12 bases sitting between them. CDR1 is KGHSH and CDR2 is LQKENI in the germline V gene. The length of the CDR3 is 14 residues. The CDR3 region has the DNA TGTGCCAGCTCACCAACCTCGTCCGGCCAGCCCCAGCATTTT. Residues: CASSPTSSGQPQHF.

The chain links TRBV9 to TRBJ2-1, with 8 bases that match TRBD2. The CDR3 spans 15 residues. Germline-derived CDR1 and CDR2 are SGDLS and YYNGEE. J lost 7 bases, V lost 3 bases, and 9 bases had no gene match. The CDR3 nucleotides read TGTGCCAGCAGCGGGATAGCGGGATTTGGAAATGAGCAGTTCTTC. This sequence encodes CASSGIAGFGNEQFF.

The CDR3 region is CASSFTSGTSYNEQFF. The CDR3 coding sequence is TGCGCCAGCAGCTTTACTAGCGGGACCTCCTACAATGAGCAGTTCTTC. V and J are TRBV5-1 and TRBJ2-1; 10 bases match TRBD2. The germline CDR1 and CDR2 sequences are SGHRS and YFSETQ. The CDR3 contains 16 residues. The V segment lost 2 bases and the J segment 0 bases; nucleotides outside the gene matches: 2. The full variable domain, in which reference TRBV5-1 and TRBJ2-1 provide the parts outside the CDR3, is KAGVTQTPRYLIKTRGQQVTLSCSPISGHRSVSWYQQTPGQGLQFLFEYFSETQRNKGNFPGRFSGRQFSNSRSEMNVSTLELGDSALYLCASSFTSGTSYNEQFFGPGTRLTVL.

The rearrangement links TRBV7-9 to TRBJ2-2; D unresolved. The CDR3 spans 12 residues. With 5 bases removed from V and 4 bases from J, the gap between germline ends came to 5 bases. Germline V CDR1 and CDR2: SEHNR, FQNEAQ (reference sequence). CDR3 nucleotides: TGTGCCAGCAGCGGGCGCACCGGGGAGCTGTTTTTT. This gives the protein CASSGRTGELFF.

V and J are TRBV18 and TRBJ1-5; 8 bases are a match to TRBD1. The germline V gene encodes CDR1 KGHSH and CDR2 LQKENI. The CDR3 contains 13 residues. The junction had 4 bases not matched to a gene; V was cut back by 5 bases and J by 7 bases. The CDR3 loop is CASSSGGGQPQHF. The CDR3 DNA reads TGTGCCAGCTCATCAGGGGGCGGGCAGCCCCAGCATTTT.

The CDR3 protein is CASSSSGGTTDTQYF. CDR3 in DNA: TGTGCCAGCAGCTCCTCGGGGGGCACCACAGATACGCAGTATTTT. The chain couples TRBV7-3 to TRBJ2-3, with a weak D call TRBD2 (7 bases). This CDR3 spans 15 amino acids. V was shortened by 4 bases and J by 2 bases, with 13 bases between the two germline ends. Germline CDR1 reads SGHTA; CDR2 reads FQGTGA.

The chain's CDR3 is CASLTGENTGELFF. The CDR3 region has the DNA TGTGCCAGTCTGACAGGGGAGAACACCGGGGAGCTGTTTTTT. The J gene is TRBJ2-2, the V gene TRBV6-6; TRBD1 agrees at 8 bases. V lost 9 bases and J lost 1; bases outside the gene matches: 4. Germline-derived CDR1 and CDR2 are MNHNY and SVGAGI (reference sequence). This CDR3 spans 14 amino acids.

The chain is built from TRBV7-9 and TRBJ2-7, with D maybe TRBD1 (5 bases). From germline, CDR1 is SEHNR and CDR2 FQNEAQ (reference sequence). V was cut by 5 bases and J by 2 bases, with 13 bases left in between. There are 14 residues in the CDR3. CDR3 loop: CASSETAVAYEQYF. CDR3 DNA sequence: TGTGCCAGCAGCGAGACAGCCGTGGCCTACGAGCAGTACTTC. Full variable domain (missing parts from reference TRBV7-9 and TRBJ2-7): DTGVSQNPRHKITKRGQNVTFRCDPISEHNRLYWYRQTLGQGPEFLTYFQNEAQLEKSRLLSDRFSAERPKGSFSTLEIQRTEQGDSAMYLCASSETAVAYEQYFGPGTRLTVT.

The rearrangement joins TRBV18 to TRBJ2-5, with D perhaps matching TRBD1 (6 bases). Germline lookup yields CDR1 KGHSH and CDR2 LQKENI. V gave up 6 bases and J gave up 5 bases, with 19 bases separating them. This CDR3 is 15 amino acids long. In nucleotides, the CDR3 is TGTGCCAGCTCTCCCGGGACACCTAGGGGGGAGACCCAGTACTTC. It specifies CASSPGTPRGETQYF.

This chain connects TRBV5-1 to TRBJ2-2, with a tentative D call TRBD2 (6 bases). V lost 1 base and J 0 bases, leaving 10 bases between the germline ends. Per germline, CDR1 SGHRS and CDR2 YFSETQ. CDR3 size: 16 residues. The CDR3 sequence: CASSLISGANTGELFF. CDR3 nucleotide sequence: TGCGCCAGCAGCTTGATTAGCGGAGCGAACACCGGGGAGCTGTTTTTT.

This clone was seen a handful of times. The V and J genes are TRBV15 and TRBJ2-7, with D uncertain. The V end was cut by 4 bases, the J end by 4 bases, with 5 bases between. This CDR3 region has 11 residues. The germline gives CDR1 LNHNV, CDR2 YYDKDF (reference sequence). The CDR3 here is CATSNRYEQYF. In nucleotides, the CDR3 is TGTGCCACCAGCAATCGATACGAGCAGTACTTC.

This clone has a single count. The chain links TRBV14 to TRBJ2-1; D gene ambiguous. V gave up 3 bases and J gave up 12 bases, with 12 bases separating them. Per germline, CDR1 SGHDN and CDR2 FVKESK. The CDR3 is 12 amino acids. CDR3 in DNA: TGTGCCAGCAGCCAGTTTATGTCAAGGCAGTTCTTC. It translates to CASSQFMSRQFF.

This chain joins TRBV6-6 and TRBJ2-1, with D perhaps matching TRBD2 (6 bases). V lost 5 bases and J lost 5, with 13 bases in between. Per the germline V gene, CDR1 is MNHNY and CDR2 is SVGAGI (reference sequence). CDR3 length: 14 residues. The CDR3 is CASSPGAGHNEQFF. The CDR3 region has the DNA TGTGCCAGCAGTCCGGGAGCGGGCCACAATGAGCAGTTCTTC.

There are a few counts of this clone. The V call is TRBV5-1, the J call TRBJ2-7; D might be TRBD2 (5 bases). The CDR3 consists of 13 residues. Trimming pared 3 bases from V and 0 bases from J, leaving 7 bases between. In germline, CDR1 is SGHRS, CDR2 YFSETQ. Written as DNA, the CDR3 is TGCGCCAGCAGCTCCGGGAACTCCTACGAGCAGTACTTC. This translates into CASSSGNSYEQYF.

This rearrangement joins TRBV19 to TRBJ1-4; TRBD1 is a possible D gene (6 bases). Trimming removed 9 bases at V and 8 bases at J, with 16 bases between. Germline CDR1 reads LNHDA; CDR2 reads SQIVND (reference sequence). The CDR3 runs to 13 residues. CDR3 DNA sequence: TGTGCCAGCAACAGGGCCAATGGGGAAAAACTGTTTTTT. As protein: CASNRANGEKLFF.

There are a few counts of this clone. V gene TRBV6-5 combines with J gene TRBJ2-3, with 7 bases identical to TRBD2. The CDR3 sequence is 14 residues long. Per germline, CDR1 MNHEY and CDR2 SVGAGI. With V trimmed by 6 bases and J by 7 bases, 10 bases remained unmatched. CDR3 loop: CASRPGLEGNTQYF. The CDR3 nucleotides are TGTGCCAGCAGACCCGGACTAGAAGGAAATACGCAGTATTTT.

The genes are TRBV18 and TRBJ1-3; 7 bases are shared with TRBD1. The germline CDR1 and CDR2 sequences are KGHSH and LQKENI. Trimming removed 2 bases from V and 2 bases from J; junction bases left unmatched: 9. The CDR3 spans 17 residues. As DNA, the CDR3 is TGTGCCAGCTCACCATCCCTCCAGGGGGGTCCTGGAAACACCATATATTTT. Its translation: CASSPSLQGGPGNTIYF.

This chain links TRBV7-3 with TRBJ2-3; 9 positions agree with TRBD2. In germline, CDR1 is SGHTA, CDR2 FQGTGA. V was pared by 3 bases and J by 4 bases, with 5 bases of the junction left unmatched. This CDR3 spans 15 amino acids. In DNA form, the CDR3 reads TGTGCCAGCAGCTTCAAAGCGGGAGGTCCAGATACGCAGTATTTT. Translation: CASSFKAGGPDTQYF.

This clone occurred once. The chain couples TRBV4-3 to TRBJ2-1; D is possibly TRBD1 or TRBD2 (6 bases each). The CDR3 extends over 13 amino acids. The V gene's germline CDR1 is LGHNA and CDR2 YSLEER. With 0 bases removed from V and 7 bases from J, the gap between germline ends came to 7 bases. The CDR3 sequence: CASSQEGGNEQFF. CDR3 coding DNA: TGCGCCAGCAGCCAAGAAGGGGGGAATGAGCAGTTCTTC.